This TCR beta chain was sequenced during a study of blood T cell repertoires in COVID-19. Study information: T cells, B-cell-depleted T cells, or PBMCs supplied cDNA or gDNA.

Data came from immunoSEQ multiplex PCR; TCRdb stores just in-frame clones and leaves some out. The repertoire includes over 200,000 clones, roughly 80% of them detected once, and around 5% sits in the top ten. This clone appeared once. The TCR was taken from a human donor in a cohort sampled during active COVID-19. The material sequenced was peripheral blood.

CDR3 DNA sequence: TGTGCCAGCAGCTTAGAGGAGGGGGCAGGGGAAAGGTACTTC. As protein: CASSLEEGAGERYF. V is TRBV7-8 and J is TRBJ2-7, with D possibly TRBD1 on 7 matching bases. V was cut by 1 base and J by 12 bases, with 19 bases left in between. The CDR3 sequence is 14 residues long. Germline V CDR1 and CDR2: SGHVS, FQNEAQ.